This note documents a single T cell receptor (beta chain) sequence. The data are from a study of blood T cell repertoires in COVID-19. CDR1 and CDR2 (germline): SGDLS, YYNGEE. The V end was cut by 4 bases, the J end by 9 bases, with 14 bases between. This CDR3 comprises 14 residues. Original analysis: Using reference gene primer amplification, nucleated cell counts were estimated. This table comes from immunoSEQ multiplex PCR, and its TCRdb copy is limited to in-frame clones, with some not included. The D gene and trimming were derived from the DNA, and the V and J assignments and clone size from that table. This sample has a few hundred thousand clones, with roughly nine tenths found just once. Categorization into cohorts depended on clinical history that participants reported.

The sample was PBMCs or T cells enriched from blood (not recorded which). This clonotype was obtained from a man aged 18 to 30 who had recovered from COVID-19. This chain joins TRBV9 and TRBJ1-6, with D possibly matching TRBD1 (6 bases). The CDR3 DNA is TGTGCCAGCAGCTTTACAGGGACGGGTTCACCCCTCCACTTT. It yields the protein CASSFTGTGSPLHF.